These 23 T cell receptor beta chains were all obtained from the same sample, sequenced in a study of OX40 agonist ivuxolimab in advanced cancers. Sequenced by immunoSEQ multiplex PCR; TCRdb stores in-frame clones only, minus some. The sample consists of about 60,000 clones, 80% to 90% of them appearing once. Sequencing was performed on CD4+ or CD8+ T cells sorted from blood, taken in a trial of the OX40 agonist ivuxolimab. Source of these receptors: an adult with an advanced solid tumor such as melanoma, head and neck, liver or kidney cancer.

The chain links TRBV28 to TRBJ1-1; D remains unclear. Trimming took 5 bases from V and 1 from J, leaving 8 bases between them. CDR3 size: 13 residues. CDR1 and CDR2 (germline): MDHEN, SYDVKM. The CDR3: CASSPPANTEAFF. CDR3 in DNA: TGTGCCAGCAGTCCTCCAGCGAACACTGAAGCTTTCTTT.

This clone was seen only a few times. The CDR3 reads CASKEDGGNQPQHF. DNA of the CDR3: TGTGCCAGCAAGGAGGATGGCGGCAATCAGCCCCAGCATTTT. This chain joins TRBV6-6 and TRBJ1-5; D is unresolved. V lost 7 bases and J lost 2, with 12 bases in between. CDR3 length equals 14 residues. Germline-derived CDR1 and CDR2 are MNHNY and SVGAGI (reference sequence).

The chain couples TRBV5-5 to TRBJ2-1; 13 bases are a match to TRBD2. CDR1 and CDR2 from the germline V gene are SGHKS and YYEKEE (reference sequence). The CDR3 loop spans 15 amino acids. V lost 4 bases and J lost 8; bases outside the gene matches: 6. CDR3 in DNA: TGTGCCAGCAGCGAAACTAGCGGGAGGGCCCATGAGCAGTTCTTC. It encodes CASSETSGRAHEQFF. The entire variable domain, with the rest obtained from reference TRBV5-5 and TRBJ2-1, is as follows: DAGVTQSPTHLIKTRGQQVTLRCSPISGHKSVSWYQQVLGQGPQFIFQYYEKEERGRGNFPDRFSARQFPNYSSELNVNALLLGDSALYLCASSETSGRAHEQFFGPGTRLTVL.

V is TRBV4-1 and J is TRBJ2-3; D is unclear. Germline V gene lookup returns CDR1 MGHRA and CDR2 YSYEKL. The CDR3 has 14 residues. The V end was cut by 0 bases, the J end by 3 bases, with 7 bases between. This chain's CDR3 is CASSQDPGTDTQYF. CDR3 bases: TGCGCCAGCAGCCAAGATCCAGGTACAGATACGCAGTATTTT.

The chain is built from TRBV5-4 and TRBJ2-4; 8 bases are shared with TRBD2. Germline CDR1 SGHNT, CDR2 YYREEE (reference sequence). The ends lost 2 bases at V and 5 bases at J; junction bases unmatched: 12. The CDR3 contains 17 residues. The CDR3 reads CASSFFLGGLGENIQYF. The CDR3 DNA sequence: TGTGCCAGCAGCTTCTTTTTAGGGGGACTAGGAGAAAACATTCAGTACTTC.

This clone is categorized as medium-sized. This sequence joins TRBV5-8 and TRBJ2-5, with 8 bases lining up with TRBD2. The CDR3 is 14 residues long. V lost 4 bases to trimming and J lost 1 base; unmatched junction nucleotides: 3. Germline CDR1 SGHTS, CDR2 YDEGEE. DNA of the CDR3: TGTGCCAGCAGCCTCGGACTAGCCCAAGAGACCCAGTACTTC. This gives the protein CASSLGLAQETQYF.

This CDR3 reads CASSQTGFGTEAFF. The CDR3 DNA is TGTGCCAGCAGCCAAACAGGGTTTGGCACTGAAGCTTTCTTT. This chain connects TRBV4-2 to TRBJ1-1, with D possibly TRBD1 on 6 matching bases. The CDR3 extends over 14 amino acids. V dropped 2 bases and J dropped 4 bases, with 11 bases sitting between them. The germline V gene encodes CDR1 LGHNA and CDR2 YNFKEQ.

The V call is TRBV7-9, the J call TRBJ1-1, with 10 bases aligning to TRBD1. V gave up 6 bases and J gave up 4 bases; unmatched junction bases: 8. This CDR3 comprises 15 residues. Germline V gene sequence: CDR1 SEHNR, CDR2 FQNEAQ (reference sequence). The DNA of the CDR3 is TGTGCCAGCAGACCGGTGACAGGGGGCGGCACTGAAGCTTTCTTT. Translating gives CASRPVTGGGTEAFF.

This clone showed up just once. V is TRBV6-6 and J is TRBJ2-1; D unresolved. In germline, CDR1 is MNHNY, CDR2 SVGAGI (reference sequence). This CDR3 is built from 13 residues. V gave up 2 bases and J gave up 6 bases, with 8 bases separating them. This CDR3 is CASSYVRSNEQFF. CDR3 nucleotides: TGTGCCAGCAGTTACGTTCGTAGCAATGAGCAGTTCTTC.

The chain uses TRBV6-5 and TRBJ1-2; D possibly corresponds to TRBD1 (6 bases). From germline, CDR1 is MNHEY and CDR2 SVGAGI. The CDR3 sequence is 13 residues long. V was cut by 2 bases and J by 8 bases, with 12 bases left in between. The CDR3 DNA reads as TGTGCCAGCAGTTACGTTGGGGGCGAAGGCTACACCTTC. It is translated as CASSYVGGEGYTF.

The chain uses TRBV5-1 and TRBJ1-2; 7 nucleotides line up with TRBD1. J was trimmed by 4 bases and V by 7 bases; bases with no gene match: 13. This CDR3 is built from 15 residues. Germline CDR1 and CDR2: SGHRS and YFSETQ. Here the CDR3 reads CASAFSRQGGYGYTF. In DNA form, the CDR3 reads TGCGCCAGCGCTTTCTCGAGACAGGGCGGCTATGGCTACACCTTC.

The gene calls are TRBV7-8 and TRBJ2-1, with D unclear. This CDR3 spans 13 amino acids. CDR1 SGHVS and CDR2 FQNEAQ come from the germline V gene. V gave up 4 bases and J gave up 4 bases, with 8 bases separating them. The CDR3 spells CASSSLQYNEQFF. DNA for the CDR3: TGTGCCAGCAGCTCCTTACAATACAATGAGCAGTTCTTC. Full variable domain (missing parts from reference TRBV7-8 and TRBJ2-1): GAGVSQSPRYKVAKRGQDVALRCDPISGHVSLFWYQQALGQGPEFLTYFQNEAQLDKSGLPSDRFFAERPEGSVSTLKIQRTQQEDSAVYLCASSSLQYNEQFFGPGTRLTVL.

The chain couples TRBV14 to TRBJ2-2; no definite D call. The V end was cut by 5 bases, the J end by 4 bases, with 17 bases between. Germline-derived CDR1 and CDR2 are SGHDN and FVKESK. This CDR3 region has 16 residues. CDR3 residues: CASSGTPGVVTGELFF. In nucleotides, the CDR3 is TGTGCCAGCAGCGGAACACCGGGCGTAGTCACCGGGGAGCTGTTTTTT.

The chain has TRBV4-3 and TRBJ2-1; D is unresolved. This CDR3 is built from 16 residues. Germline V gene sequence: CDR1 LGHNA, CDR2 YSLEER. The V and J ends lost 0 bases and 2 bases respectively, with 11 bases between them. The CDR3 loop is CASSQELGSTYNEQFF. For the CDR3, the DNA is TGCGCCAGCAGCCAAGAACTGGGGTCTACCTACAATGAGCAGTTCTTC.

The chain is built from TRBV2 and TRBJ1-2; TRBD1 matches at 9 bases. The length of the CDR3 is 16 residues. V lost 6 bases, J lost 1 base, and 9 bases stayed unmatched. Germline V gene sequence: CDR1 SNHLY, CDR2 FYNNEI. CDR3 in DNA: TGTGCCAGCAGGGGACAGGGCTTCGCCCTTAACTATGGCTACACCTTC. Protein: CASRGQGFALNYGYTF.

This clone was detected only once. The gene calls are TRBV5-1 and TRBJ2-7, with TRBD1 matching 8 bases. Per the germline V gene, CDR1 is SGHRS and CDR2 is YFSETQ. There are 15 residues in the CDR3. Unmatched junction bases numbered 7, after V lost 0 bases and J lost 5 bases. In DNA form, the CDR3 reads TGCGCCAGCAGCTTGGCCGGGGACAGGTCCGACGAGCAGTACTTC. Translating it yields CASSLAGDRSDEQYF.

The chain couples TRBV5-1 to TRBJ2-1; 9 nucleotides line up with TRBD1. Looked up from germline, CDR1 is SGHRS and CDR2 is YFSETQ. V trimming: 4 bases; J trimming: 4 bases; junction bases outside the gene matches: 6. The CDR3 has 15 residues. The CDR3 nucleotides read TGCGCCAGCAGCCCGACAGGGGGAGCTTACAATGAGCAGTTCTTC. Amino acid sequence: CASSPTGGAYNEQFF.

As concerns this clone: Different DNA sequences within this sample yield the same CDR3. DNA for the CDR3: TGCGCCAGCAGCTTGGAAGCTAGCGGATCCTCCTACAATGAGCAGTTCTTC. It yields the protein CASSLEASGSSYNEQFF. The J gene is TRBJ2-1, the V gene TRBV5-1; the match to TRBD2 covers 7 bases. Germline V gives CDR1 SGHRS, CDR2 YFSETQ. This CDR3 region has 17 residues. With 0 bases clipped from V and 0 bases from J, the junction kept 6 bases outside the gene matches.

The chain couples TRBV6-5 to TRBJ1-2; perhaps TRBD1 as D (5 bases). Deletions cut 6 bases from V and 8 bases from J, with 13 bases between. This CDR3 contains 12 residues. CDR1 is MNHEY, CDR2 SVGAGI, per germline. The CDR3 DNA follows: TGTGCCAGCAGCACCGGGACGTGGGGCTACACCTTC. It is translated as CASSTGTWGYTF.

The chain has TRBV7-8 and TRBJ1-2, with a weak D call TRBD1 (5 bases). Germline lookup yields CDR1 SGHVS and CDR2 FQNEAQ. V gave up 4 bases and J gave up 3 bases, with 18 bases separating them. The CDR3 consists of 16 residues. CDR3: CASSSRRAYIDYGYTF. The CDR3 DNA sequence: TGTGCCAGCAGCTCGCGCAGGGCTTATATAGACTATGGCTACACCTTC.

The rearrangement uses TRBV7-6 and TRBJ1-3, with D possibly TRBD1 on 6 matching bases. The CDR3 length is 16 residues. The ends were cut back, 4 bases at V and 0 bases at J, with 13 bases in the middle. Per the germline V gene, CDR1 is SGHVS and CDR2 is FNYEAQ. The CDR3 region is CASSSYTGYSGNTIYF. The CDR3 DNA reads TGTGCCAGCAGCTCATACACAGGGTACTCTGGAAACACCATATATTTT.

The rearrangement uses TRBV19 and TRBJ2-3; 8 nucleotides align to TRBD1. Germline-derived CDR1 and CDR2 are LNHDA and SQIVND (reference sequence). This CDR3 comprises 16 residues. With 3 bases clipped from V and 4 bases from J, the junction kept 9 bases outside the gene matches. CDR3 protein: CASSIRTGRFSDTQYF. CDR3 coding DNA: TGTGCCAGTAGTATTCGGACAGGGCGCTTCTCAGATACGCAGTATTTT.

J is TRBJ2-7 and V is TRBV18; D remains ambiguous. The CDR3 has 12 amino acids. Per the germline V gene, CDR1 is KGHSH and CDR2 is LQKENI. V was cut by 3 bases and J by 2 bases, with 5 bases left in between. For the CDR3, the DNA is TGTGCCAGCTCACCTGGGACCTACGAGCAGTACTTC. This codes for CASSPGTYEQYF.